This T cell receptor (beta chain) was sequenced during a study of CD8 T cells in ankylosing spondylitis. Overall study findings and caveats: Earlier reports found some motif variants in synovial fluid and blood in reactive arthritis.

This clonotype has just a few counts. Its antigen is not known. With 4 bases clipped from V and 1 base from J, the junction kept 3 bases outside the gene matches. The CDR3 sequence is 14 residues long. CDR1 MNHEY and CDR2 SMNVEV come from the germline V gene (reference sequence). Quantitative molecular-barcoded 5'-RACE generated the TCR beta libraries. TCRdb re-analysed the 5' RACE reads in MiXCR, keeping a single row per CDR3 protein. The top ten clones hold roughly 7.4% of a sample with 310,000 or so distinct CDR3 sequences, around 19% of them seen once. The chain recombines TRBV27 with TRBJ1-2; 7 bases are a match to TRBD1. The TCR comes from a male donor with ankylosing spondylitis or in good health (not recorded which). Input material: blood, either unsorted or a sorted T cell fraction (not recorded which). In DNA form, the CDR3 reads TGTGCCAGCAGTTCGGGACAGATTAACTATGGCTACACCTTC. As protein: CASSSGQINYGYTF.